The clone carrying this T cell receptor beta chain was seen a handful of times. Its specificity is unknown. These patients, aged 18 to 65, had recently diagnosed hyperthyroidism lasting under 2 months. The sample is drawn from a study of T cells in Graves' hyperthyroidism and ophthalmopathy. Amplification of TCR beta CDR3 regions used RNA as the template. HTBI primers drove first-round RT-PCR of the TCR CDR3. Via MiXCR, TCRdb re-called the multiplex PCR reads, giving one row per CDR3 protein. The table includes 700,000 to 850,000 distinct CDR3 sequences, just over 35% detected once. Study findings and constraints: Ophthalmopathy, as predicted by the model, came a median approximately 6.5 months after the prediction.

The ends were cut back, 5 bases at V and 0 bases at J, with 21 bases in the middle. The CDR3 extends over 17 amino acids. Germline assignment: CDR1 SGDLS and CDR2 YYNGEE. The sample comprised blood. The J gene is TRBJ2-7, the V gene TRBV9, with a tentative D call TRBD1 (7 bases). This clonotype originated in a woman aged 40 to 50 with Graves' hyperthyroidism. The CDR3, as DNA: TGTGCCAGCAGTTTGGTCAGACAGGGAGGCCGCTCCTACGAGCAGTACTTC. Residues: CASSLVRQGGRSYEQYF.